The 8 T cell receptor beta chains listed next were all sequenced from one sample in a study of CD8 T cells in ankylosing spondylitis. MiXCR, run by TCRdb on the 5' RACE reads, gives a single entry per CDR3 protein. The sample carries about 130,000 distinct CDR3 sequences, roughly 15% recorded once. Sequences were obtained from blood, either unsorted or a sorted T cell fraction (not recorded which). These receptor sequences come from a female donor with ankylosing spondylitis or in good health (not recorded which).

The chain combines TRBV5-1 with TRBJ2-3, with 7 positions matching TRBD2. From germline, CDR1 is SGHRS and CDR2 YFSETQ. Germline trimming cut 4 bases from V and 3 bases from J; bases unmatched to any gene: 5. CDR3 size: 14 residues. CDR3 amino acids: CASSSRDYTDTQYF. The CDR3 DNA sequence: TGCGCCAGCAGCAGCCGGGACTATACAGATACGCAGTATTTT.

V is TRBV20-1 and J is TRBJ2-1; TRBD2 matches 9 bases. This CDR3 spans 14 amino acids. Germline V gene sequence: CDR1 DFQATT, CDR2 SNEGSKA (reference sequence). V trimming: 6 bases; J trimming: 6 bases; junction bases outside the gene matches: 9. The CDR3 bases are TGCAGTGCCCCTGGGGGGCGGGGGGGCAATGAGCAGTTCTTC. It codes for CSAPGGRGGNEQFF.

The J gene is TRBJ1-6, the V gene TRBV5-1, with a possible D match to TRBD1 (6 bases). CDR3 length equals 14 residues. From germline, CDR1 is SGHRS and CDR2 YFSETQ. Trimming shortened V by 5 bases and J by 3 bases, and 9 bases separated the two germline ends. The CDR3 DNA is TGCGCCAGCAGTACAGGGAGCTATAATTCACCCCTCCACTTT. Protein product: CASSTGSYNSPLHF.

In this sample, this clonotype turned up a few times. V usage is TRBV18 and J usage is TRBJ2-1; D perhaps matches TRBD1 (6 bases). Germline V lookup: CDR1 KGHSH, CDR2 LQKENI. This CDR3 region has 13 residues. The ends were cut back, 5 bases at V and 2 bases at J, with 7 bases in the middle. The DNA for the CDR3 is TGTGCCAGCTCAGAGGGGGCCTACAATGAGCAGTTCTTC. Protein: CASSEGAYNEQFF.

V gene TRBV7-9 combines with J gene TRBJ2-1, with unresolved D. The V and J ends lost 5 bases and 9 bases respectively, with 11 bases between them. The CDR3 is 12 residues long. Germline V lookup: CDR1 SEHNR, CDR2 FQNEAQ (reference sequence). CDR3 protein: CASSTLGFEQFF. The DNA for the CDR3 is TGTGCCAGCAGCACCCTGGGGTTTGAGCAGTTCTTC.

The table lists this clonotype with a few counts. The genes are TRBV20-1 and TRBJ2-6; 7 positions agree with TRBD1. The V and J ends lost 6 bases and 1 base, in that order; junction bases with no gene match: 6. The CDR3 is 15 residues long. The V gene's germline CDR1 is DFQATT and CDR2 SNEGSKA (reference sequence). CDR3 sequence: CSAPRQGSGANVLTF. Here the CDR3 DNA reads TGCAGTGCACCTCGACAGGGATCTGGGGCCAACGTCCTGACTTTC.

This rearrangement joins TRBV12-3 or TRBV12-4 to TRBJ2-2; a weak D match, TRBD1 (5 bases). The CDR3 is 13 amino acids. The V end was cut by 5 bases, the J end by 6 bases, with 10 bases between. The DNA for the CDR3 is TGTGCCAGCAGTGGGTTGGGGCCCGGGGAGCTGTTTTTT. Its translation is CASSGLGPGELFF.

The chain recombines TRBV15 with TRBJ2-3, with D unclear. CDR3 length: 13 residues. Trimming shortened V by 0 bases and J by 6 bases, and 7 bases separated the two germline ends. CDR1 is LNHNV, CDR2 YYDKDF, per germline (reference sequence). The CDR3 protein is CATSRDRVDTQYF. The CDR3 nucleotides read TGTGCCACCAGCAGAGATCGAGTGGATACGCAGTATTTT. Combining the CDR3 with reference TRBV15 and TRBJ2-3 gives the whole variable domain DAMVIQNPRYQVTQFGKPVTLSCSQTLNHNVMYWYQQKSSQAPKLLFHYYDKDFNNEADTPDNFQSRRPNTSFCFLDIRSPGLGDTAMYLCATSRDRVDTQYFGPGTRLTVL.